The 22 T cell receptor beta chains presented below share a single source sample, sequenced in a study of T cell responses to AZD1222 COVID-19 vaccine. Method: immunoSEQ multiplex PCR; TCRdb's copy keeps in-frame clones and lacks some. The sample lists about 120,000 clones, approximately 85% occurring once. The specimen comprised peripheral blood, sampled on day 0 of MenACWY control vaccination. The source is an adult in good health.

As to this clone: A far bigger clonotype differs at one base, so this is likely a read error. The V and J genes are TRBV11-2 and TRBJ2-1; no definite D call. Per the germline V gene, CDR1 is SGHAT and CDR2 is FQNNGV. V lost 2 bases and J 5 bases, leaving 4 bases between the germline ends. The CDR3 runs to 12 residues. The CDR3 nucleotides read TGTGCCAGCAGCTTATCCCACAATGAGCAGTTCTTC. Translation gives CASSLSHNEQFF.

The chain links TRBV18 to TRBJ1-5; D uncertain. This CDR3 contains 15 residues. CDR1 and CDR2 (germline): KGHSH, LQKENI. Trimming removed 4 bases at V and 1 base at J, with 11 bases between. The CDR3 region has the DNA TGTGCCAGCTCACAGGGTTCCACCAGCAATCAGCCCCAGCATTTT. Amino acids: CASSQGSTSNQPQHF.

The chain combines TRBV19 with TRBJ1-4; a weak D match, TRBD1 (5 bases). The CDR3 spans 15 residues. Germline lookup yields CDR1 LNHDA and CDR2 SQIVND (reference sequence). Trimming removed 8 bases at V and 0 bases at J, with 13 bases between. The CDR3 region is CASSRRGATNEKLFF. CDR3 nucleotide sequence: TGTGCCAGTTCCAGGCGGGGGGCAACTAATGAAAAACTGTTTTTT.

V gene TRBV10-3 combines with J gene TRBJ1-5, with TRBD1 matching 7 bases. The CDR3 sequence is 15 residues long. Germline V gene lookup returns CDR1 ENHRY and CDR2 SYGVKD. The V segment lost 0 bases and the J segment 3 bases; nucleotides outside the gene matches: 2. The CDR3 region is CAISESGTVNQPQHF. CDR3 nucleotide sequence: TGTGCCATCAGTGAGTCGGGGACAGTCAATCAGCCCCAGCATTTT.

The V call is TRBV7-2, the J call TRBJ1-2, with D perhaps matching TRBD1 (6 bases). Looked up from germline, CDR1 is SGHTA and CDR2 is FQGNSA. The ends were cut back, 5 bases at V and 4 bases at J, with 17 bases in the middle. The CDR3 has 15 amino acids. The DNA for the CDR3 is TGTGCCAGCAGCCCCGTCCGGGGGCAGATCTATGGCTACACCTTC. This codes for CASSPVRGQIYGYTF.

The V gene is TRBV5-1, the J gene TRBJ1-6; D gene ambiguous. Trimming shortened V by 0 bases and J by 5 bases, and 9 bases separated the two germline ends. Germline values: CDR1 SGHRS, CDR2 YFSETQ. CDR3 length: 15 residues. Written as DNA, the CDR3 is TGCGCCAGCAGCTTGGATTGGGGTCATAATTCACCCCTCCACTTT. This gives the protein CASSLDWGHNSPLHF.

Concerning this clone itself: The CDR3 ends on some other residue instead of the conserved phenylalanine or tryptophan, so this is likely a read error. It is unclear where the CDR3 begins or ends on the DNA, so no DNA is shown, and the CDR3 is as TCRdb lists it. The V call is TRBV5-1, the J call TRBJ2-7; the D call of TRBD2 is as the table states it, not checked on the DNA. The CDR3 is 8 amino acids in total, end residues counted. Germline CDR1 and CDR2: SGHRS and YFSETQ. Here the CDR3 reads CASSLATG.

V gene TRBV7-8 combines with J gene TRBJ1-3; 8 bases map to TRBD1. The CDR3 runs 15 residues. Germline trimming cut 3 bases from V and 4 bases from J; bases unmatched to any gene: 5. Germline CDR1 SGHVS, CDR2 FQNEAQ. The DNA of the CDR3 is TGTGCCAGCAGCTTGCAGGGGGCGGAAGGAAACACCATATATTTT. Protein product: CASSLQGAEGNTIYF.

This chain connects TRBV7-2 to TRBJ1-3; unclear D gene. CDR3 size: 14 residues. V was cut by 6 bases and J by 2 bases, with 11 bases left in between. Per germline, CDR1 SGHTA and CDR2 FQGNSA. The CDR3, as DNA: TGTGCCAGCAGGGCAGCAGACGCTGGAAACACCATATATTTT. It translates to CASRAADAGNTIYF. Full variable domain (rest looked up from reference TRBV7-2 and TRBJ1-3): GAGVSQSPSNKVTEKGKDVELRCDPISGHTALYWYRQSLGQGLEFLIYFQGNSAPDKSGLPSDRFSAERTGGSVSTLTIQRTQQEDSAVYLCASRAADAGNTIYFGEGSWLTVV.

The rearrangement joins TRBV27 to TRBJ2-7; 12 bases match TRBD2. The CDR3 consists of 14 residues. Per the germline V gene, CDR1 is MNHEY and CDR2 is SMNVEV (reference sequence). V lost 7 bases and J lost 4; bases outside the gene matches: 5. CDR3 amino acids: CASNPTSGGYEQYF. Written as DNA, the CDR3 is TGTGCCAGCAACCCGACTAGCGGGGGATACGAGCAGTACTTC.

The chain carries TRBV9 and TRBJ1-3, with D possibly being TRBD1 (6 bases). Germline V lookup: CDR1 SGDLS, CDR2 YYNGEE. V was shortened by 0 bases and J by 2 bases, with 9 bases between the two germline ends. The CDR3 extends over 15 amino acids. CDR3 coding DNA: TGTGCCAGCAGCGTAGCTGGACAGACTGGAAACACCATATATTTT. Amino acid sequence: CASSVAGQTGNTIYF.

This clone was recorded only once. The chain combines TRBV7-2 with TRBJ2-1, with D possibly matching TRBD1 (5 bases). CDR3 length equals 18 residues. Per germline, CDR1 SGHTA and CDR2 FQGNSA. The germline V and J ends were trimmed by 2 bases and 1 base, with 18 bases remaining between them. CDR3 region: CASSLTPPAGISYNEQFF. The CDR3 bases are TGTGCCAGCAGCTTAACCCCACCGGCAGGGATTTCCTACAATGAGCAGTTCTTC.

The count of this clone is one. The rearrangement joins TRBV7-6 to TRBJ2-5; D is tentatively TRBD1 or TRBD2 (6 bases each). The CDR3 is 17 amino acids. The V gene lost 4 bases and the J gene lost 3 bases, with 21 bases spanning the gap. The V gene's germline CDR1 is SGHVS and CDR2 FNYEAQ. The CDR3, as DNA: TGTGCCAGCAGCTCGCTAGGGGGAGGCCCCTCAAAAGAGACCCAGTACTTC. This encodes CASSSLGGGPSKETQYF.

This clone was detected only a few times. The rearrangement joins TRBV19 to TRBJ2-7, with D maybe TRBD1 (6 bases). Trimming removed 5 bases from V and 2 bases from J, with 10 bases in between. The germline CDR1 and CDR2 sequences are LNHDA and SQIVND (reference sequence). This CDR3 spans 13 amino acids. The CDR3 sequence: CASSVQGAYEQYF. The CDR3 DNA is TGTGCCAGTAGTGTACAGGGTGCCTACGAGCAGTACTTC.

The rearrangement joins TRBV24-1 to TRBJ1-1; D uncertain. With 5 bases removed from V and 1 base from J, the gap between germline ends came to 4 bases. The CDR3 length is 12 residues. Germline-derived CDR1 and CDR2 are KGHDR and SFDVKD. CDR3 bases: TGTGCCACCAGTGCAGCGAACACTGAAGCTTTCTTT. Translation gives CATSAANTEAFF.

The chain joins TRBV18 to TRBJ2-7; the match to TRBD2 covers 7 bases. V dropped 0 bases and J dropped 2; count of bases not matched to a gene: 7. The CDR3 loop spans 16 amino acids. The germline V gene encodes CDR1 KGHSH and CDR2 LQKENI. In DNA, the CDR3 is TGTGCCAGCTCACCACCTTCCGGGGACTATACCTACGAGCAGTACTTC. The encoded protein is CASSPPSGDYTYEQYF.

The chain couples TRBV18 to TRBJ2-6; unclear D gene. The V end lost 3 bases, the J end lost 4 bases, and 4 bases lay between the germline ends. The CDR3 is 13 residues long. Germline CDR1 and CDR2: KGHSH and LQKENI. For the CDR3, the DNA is TGTGCCAGCTCACCCGGCGGGGCCAACGTCCTGACTTTC. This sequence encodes CASSPGGANVLTF.

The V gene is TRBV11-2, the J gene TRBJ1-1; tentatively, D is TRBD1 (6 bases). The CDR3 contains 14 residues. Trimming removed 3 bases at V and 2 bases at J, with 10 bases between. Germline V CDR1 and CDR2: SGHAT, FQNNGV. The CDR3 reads CASSFRGGNTEAFF. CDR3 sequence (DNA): TGTGCCAGCAGCTTCAGGGGAGGAAACACTGAAGCTTTCTTT.

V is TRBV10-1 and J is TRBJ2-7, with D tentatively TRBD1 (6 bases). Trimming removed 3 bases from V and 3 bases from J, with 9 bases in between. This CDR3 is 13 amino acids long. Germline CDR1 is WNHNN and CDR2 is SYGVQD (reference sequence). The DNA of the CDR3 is TGCGCCAGCAGTGACGGCAGGGGCTACGAGCAGTACTTC. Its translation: CASSDGRGYEQYF.

The CDR3 is CASSLERNTEAFF. The CDR3 DNA is TGCGCCAGCAGCTTGGAGCGGAACACTGAAGCTTTCTTT. V and J are TRBV5-1 and TRBJ1-1; no firm D call. The CDR3 consists of 13 residues. V was shortened by 0 bases and J by 1 base, with 4 bases between the two germline ends. CDR1 SGHRS and CDR2 YFSETQ come from the germline V gene.

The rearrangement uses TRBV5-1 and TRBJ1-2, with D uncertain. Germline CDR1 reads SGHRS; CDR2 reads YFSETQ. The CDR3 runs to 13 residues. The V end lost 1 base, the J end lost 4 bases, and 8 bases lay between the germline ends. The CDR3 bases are TGCGCCAGCAGCTTGATGAGTACCTATGGCTACACCTTC. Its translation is CASSLMSTYGYTF.

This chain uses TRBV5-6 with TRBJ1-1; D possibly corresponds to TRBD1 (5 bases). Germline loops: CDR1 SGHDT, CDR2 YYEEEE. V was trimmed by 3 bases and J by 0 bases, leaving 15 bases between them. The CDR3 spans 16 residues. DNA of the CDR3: TGTGCCAGCAGCTCCCGGGACGGAGTTATGAACACTGAAGCTTTCTTT. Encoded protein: CASSSRDGVMNTEAFF.